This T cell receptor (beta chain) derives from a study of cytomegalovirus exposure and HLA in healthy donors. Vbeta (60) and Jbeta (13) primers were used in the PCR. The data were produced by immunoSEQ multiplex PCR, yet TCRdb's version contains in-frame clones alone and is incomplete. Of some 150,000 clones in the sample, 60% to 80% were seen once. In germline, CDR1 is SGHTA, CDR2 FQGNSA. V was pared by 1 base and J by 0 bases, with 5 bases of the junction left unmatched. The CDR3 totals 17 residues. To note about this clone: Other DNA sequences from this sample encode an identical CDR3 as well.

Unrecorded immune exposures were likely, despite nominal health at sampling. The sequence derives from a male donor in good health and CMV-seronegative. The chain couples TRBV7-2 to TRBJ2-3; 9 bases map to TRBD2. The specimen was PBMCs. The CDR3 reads CASSLEAGGTSTDTQYF. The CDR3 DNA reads TGTGCCAGCAGCTTAGAGGCGGGGGGGACGAGCACAGATACGCAGTATTTT.